Shown below are 14 T cell receptor beta chains from a single sample sequenced in a study of blood T cell repertoires in COVID-19. This table comes from immunoSEQ multiplex PCR, and its TCRdb copy is limited to in-frame clones, with some not included. Altogether 300,000 or so clones are present, 89% being singletons, with the ten largest covering 5% to 7.5%. The sample consisted of peripheral blood. These receptor sequences come from a man younger than 35 who had recovered from COVID-19.

V is TRBV6-6 and J is TRBJ1-6; TRBD1 matches at 9 bases. This CDR3 contains 16 residues. The trim removed 2 bases at V and 7 bases at J, leaving 6 bases unmatched. Germline loops: CDR1 MNHNY, CDR2 SVGAGI (reference sequence). The CDR3, as DNA: TGTGCCAGCAGTTACGACCGGGACAGGGCCAATTCACCCCTCCACTTT. Its protein product is CASSYDRDRANSPLHF.

The chain uses TRBV7-2 and TRBJ1-6, with TRBD1 matching over 10 bases. This CDR3 has 14 residues. In germline, CDR1 is SGHTA, CDR2 FQGNSA. After removal of 6 bases from V and 10 bases from J, the junction contained 6 bases not matched to a gene. The CDR3 protein is CASRGTGEKSPLHF. The CDR3 coding sequence is TGTGCCAGCAGGGGGACAGGGGAGAAGTCACCCCTCCACTTT. The variable domain in full, completed from reference TRBV7-2 and TRBJ1-6, reads GAGVSQSPSNKVTEKGKDVELRCDPISGHTALYWYRQSLGQGLEFLIYFQGNSAPDKSGLPSDRFSAERTGGSVSTLTIQRTQQEDSAVYLCASRGTGEKSPLHFGNGTRLTVT.

J is TRBJ1-5 and V is TRBV2; 7 bases agree with TRBD1. CDR1 SNHLY and CDR2 FYNNEI come from the germline V gene. V was clipped by 7 bases and J by 7 bases; unmatched bases: 4. The CDR3 has 12 amino acids. The CDR3 DNA sequence: TGTGCCAGCACGACAGGGAACCAGCCCCAGCATTTT. Its translation: CASTTGNQPQHF.

CDR3 nucleotides: TGTGCCAGCAGCCGGGCGGACACGAACACTGAAGCTTTCTTT. Residues: CASSRADTNTEAFF. This chain connects TRBV5-4 to TRBJ1-1; maybe TRBD1 (5 bases). Germline V CDR1 and CDR2: SGHNT, YYREEE (reference sequence). The CDR3 is 14 amino acids. Trimming shortened V by 4 bases and J by 1 base, and 11 bases separated the two germline ends.

This CDR3 reads CASSADSLTDTQYF. CDR3 nucleotides: TGTGCCAGCAGCGCGGACAGTCTGACAGATACGCAGTATTTT. The chain links TRBV7-9 to TRBJ2-3; D may be TRBD1 (6 bases). The CDR3 sequence is 14 residues long. V was clipped by 5 bases and J by 3 bases, with 12 bases between them. CDR1 is SEHNR and CDR2 is FQNEAQ in the germline V gene (reference sequence).

The V and J genes are TRBV19 and TRBJ1-2, with a possible D match to TRBD1 (6 bases). CDR1 and CDR2 from the germline V gene are LNHDA and SQIVND (reference sequence). The CDR3 length is 13 residues. V lost 5 bases and J 3 bases, leaving 10 bases between the germline ends. The CDR3 spells CASSLQGYYGYTF. For the CDR3, the DNA is TGTGCCAGTAGTCTTCAGGGGTACTATGGCTACACCTTC.

This chain uses TRBV29-1 with TRBJ2-2; D is possibly TRBD2 (7 bases). Between the trimmed V and J ends, which lost 7 bases and 4 bases, there was a span of 13 bases. This CDR3 is 13 amino acids long. Germline lookup yields CDR1 SQVTM and CDR2 ANQGSEA. The CDR3 protein is CSARGGGTGELFF. DNA of the CDR3: TGCAGCGCGAGGGGAGGGGGCACCGGGGAGCTGTTTTTT.

J is TRBJ2-7 and V is TRBV11-2; D is ambiguous. Trimming pared 1 base from V and 1 base from J, leaving 5 bases between. Germline CDR1 and CDR2: SGHAT and FQNNGV. The CDR3 extends over 13 amino acids. The chain's CDR3 is CASSLGASYEQYF. CDR3 bases: TGTGCCAGCAGCTTAGGGGCGTCCTACGAGCAGTACTTC.

J is TRBJ2-3 and V is TRBV6-5, with D tentatively TRBD1 (6 bases). Germline V CDR1 and CDR2: MNHEY, SVGAGI. The CDR3 is 16 residues long. V was clipped by 2 bases and J by 6 bases, with 18 bases between them. Here the CDR3 DNA reads TGTGCCAGCAGTTACGCCCCGGGATCCCAGGGGGATACGCAGTATTTT. As protein: CASSYAPGSQGDTQYF.

V is TRBV27 and J is TRBJ2-1, with 11 positions matching TRBD2. The V and J ends lost 6 bases and 0 bases, in that order; junction bases with no gene match: 7. The CDR3 sequence is 17 residues long. Germline CDR1 reads MNHEY; CDR2 reads SMNVEV (reference sequence). The DNA of the CDR3 is TGTGCCAGCAGCACCGGACTAGCGGGCCGCTCCTACAATGAGCAGTTCTTC. Amino acid sequence: CASSTGLAGRSYNEQFF.

This sequence joins TRBV6-6 and TRBJ1-6; 9 nucleotides match TRBD1. Germline CDR1 MNHNY, CDR2 SVGAGI (reference sequence). V lost 2 bases and J lost 12; bases outside the gene matches: 2. The CDR3 has 13 amino acids. Written as DNA, the CDR3 is TGTGCCAGCAGTTACGGGGACAGGGAACCCCTCCACTTT. Translation: CASSYGDREPLHF.

This CDR3 is CASSQGVAGPTEQYF. The CDR3 nucleotides read TGTGCCAGCAGCCAAGGGGTAGCGGGACCTACGGAGCAGTACTTC. V usage is TRBV4-2 and J usage is TRBJ2-7; 8 nucleotides line up with TRBD2. Looked up from germline, CDR1 is LGHNA and CDR2 is YNFKEQ. The CDR3 is made up of 15 amino acids. V lost 1 base, J lost 7 bases, and 9 bases stayed unmatched.

The chain combines TRBV19 with TRBJ1-6; the match to TRBD1 covers 11 bases. Per germline, CDR1 LNHDA and CDR2 SQIVND (reference sequence). The junction had 15 bases not matched to a gene; V was cut back by 5 bases and J by 6 bases. This CDR3 comprises 19 residues. The CDR3 sequence: CASSLAGQGGLTSNSPLHF. In DNA form, the CDR3 reads TGTGCCAGTAGTCTCGCGGGACAGGGGGGATTGACCTCTAATTCACCCCTCCACTTT.

The sample holds one count of this clone. The chain carries TRBV15 and TRBJ2-2; D not certain. CDR3 length: 17 residues. The germline V gene has CDR1 LNHNV and CDR2 YYDKDF (reference sequence). V lost 0 bases and J 4 bases, leaving 15 bases between the germline ends. In nucleotides, the CDR3 is TGTGCCACCAGCAGAGATCGGGTGGATGTTAGCACCGGGGAGCTGTTTTTT. Translating gives CATSRDRVDVSTGELFF.